This record looks at one T cell receptor beta chain sequence and its context. Its antigen is still unknown. This record comes from a study of CD8 T cells in Susac syndrome. After removal of 5 bases from V and 0 bases from J, the junction contained 5 bases not matched to a gene. CDR3 length: 16 residues. The germline CDR1 and CDR2 sequences are SEHNR and FQNEAQ (reference sequence). Whole-study results and caveats: The study recognized that its TCR sequencing and HLA analysis covered a relatively small number of individuals.

RNA in amounts of roughly 0.45 to 1 ug was reverse transcribed with random hexamers. Amplification of TCR beta CDR3 across 54 Vbeta and 13 Jbeta was performed with immunoSEQ multiplex PCR. TCRdb re-called the immunoSEQ multiplex PCR reads with MiXCR, one entry per CDR3 protein. In the table there are about 70,000 distinct CDR3 sequences, 96% of which are singletons. This rearrangement joins TRBV7-9 to TRBJ2-4; TRBD1 matches 9 bases. This receptor was obtained from a human donor with multiple sclerosis. The sample was CD4+ T cells from PBMCs. The CDR3 region is CASSPRQGVAKNIQYF. The CDR3 DNA sequence: TGTGCCAGCAGCCCCCGACAGGGGGTAGCCAAAAACATTCAGTACTTC. The whole variable domain, filled in from reference TRBV7-9 and TRBJ2-4, reads DTGVSQNPRHKITKRGQNVTFRCDPISEHNRLYWYRQTLGQGPEFLTYFQNEAQLEKSRLLSDRFSAERPKGSFSTLEIQRTEQGDSAMYLCASSPRQGVAKNIQYFGAGTRLSVL.